Shown below are 26 T cell receptor beta chains from a single sample sequenced in a study of identical twins' blood T cells. Using its own MiXCR run on the 5' RACE reads, TCRdb lists one record per CDR3 protein. This sample has roughly 380,000 distinct CDR3 sequences, with more than 25% found just once. Input material: PBMCs. These receptors were obtained from a woman between 18 and 50 years old in good health.

The V and J genes are TRBV6-1 and TRBJ2-7; tentative D call: TRBD1 (5 bases). Germline V gives CDR1 MNHNS, CDR2 SASEGT. The CDR3 runs 15 residues. The ends were cut back, 1 base at V and 7 bases at J, with 17 bases in the middle. CDR3 protein: CASSEGSPGLREQYF. In DNA form, the CDR3 reads TGTGCCAGCAGTGAAGGTAGCCCAGGGTTACGGGAGCAGTACTTC.

This clonotype occurred many times. The chain recombines TRBV6-1 with TRBJ2-7; D uncertain. This CDR3 spans 13 amino acids. The ends were cut back, 9 bases at V and 0 bases at J, with 12 bases in the middle. CDR1 is MNHNS, CDR2 SASEGT, per germline. CDR3 nucleotide sequence: TGTGCCAGTGCGAGTGCAAGCTCCTACGAGCAGTACTTC. Amino acid sequence: CASASASSYEQYF.

The V gene is TRBV13, the J gene TRBJ1-1, with D tentatively TRBD1 (6 bases). This CDR3 contains 14 residues. Trimming left V 5 bases short and J 4 bases short, with 14 bases between. Germline V gene data show CDR1 as PRHDT and CDR2 as FYEKMQ (reference sequence). Written as DNA, the CDR3 is TGTGCCAGCAGCCAACAGGGAGGAGGCACTGAAGCTTTCTTT. Amino acid sequence: CASSQQGGGTEAFF.

Notes on this clonotype: At one of its ends the junction is not consistent with the germline gene, which may arise from a read error. The chain links TRBV12-3 or TRBV12-4 to TRBJ1-1; a weak D match, TRBD1 (6 bases). The CDR3 totals 14 residues. In DNA, the CDR3 is TGTACCAGCAGTTTAGCGTATGGGGGCGTTGAAGCTTTCTTT. It translates to CTSSLAYGGVEAFF.

J is TRBJ2-2 and V is TRBV7-2; D might be TRBD2 (7 bases). The germline V and J ends were trimmed by 0 bases and 5 bases, with 13 bases remaining between them. Germline V gene data show CDR1 as SGHTA and CDR2 as FQGNSA. The CDR3 length is 16 residues. The CDR3 reads CASSLAGGPRTGELFF. CDR3 nucleotides: TGTGCCAGCAGCTTAGCGGGGGGGCCTCGAACCGGGGAGCTGTTTTTT.

This clonotype was seen a few times. The junction departs from the called germline gene at one end, perhaps through a read error. This chain joins TRBV29-1 and TRBJ1-1, with D tentatively TRBD1 (6 bases). This CDR3 comprises 13 residues. Germline assignment: CDR1 SQVTM and CDR2 ANQGSEA. The DNA of the CDR3 is TGCAGCGTAGACGGACAGACTGGCACTGAATCTTTCTTT. It specifies CSVDGQTGTESFF.

Only a few counts were recorded for this clonotype. The chain recombines TRBV27 with TRBJ1-5; 11 nucleotides match TRBD1. The CDR3 loop spans 16 amino acids. Germline values: CDR1 MNHEY, CDR2 SMNVEV (reference sequence). J lost 4 bases, V lost 5 bases, and 7 bases had no gene match. CDR3 sequence reads: CASSLTGTGGNQPQHF. CDR3 in DNA: TGTGCCAGCAGTCTTACCGGGACAGGGGGTAATCAGCCCCAGCATTTT.

This clonotype was counted at least ten times. The genes are TRBV9 and TRBJ2-7; D call uncertain. Germline V CDR1 and CDR2: SGDLS, YYNGEE. The CDR3 consists of 14 residues. Trimming removed 0 bases at V and 0 bases at J, with 7 bases between. The DNA for the CDR3 is TGTGCCAGCAGCGTAGCCCCCTCCTCCTACGAGCAGTACTTC. Protein product: CASSVAPSSYEQYF.

This clonotype was seen only once. The chain is built from TRBV9 and TRBJ2-1; tentatively, D is TRBD1 (5 bases). The CDR3 runs 12 residues. V lost 5 bases and J lost 9, with 12 bases in between. Looked up from germline, CDR1 is SGDLS and CDR2 is YYNGEE. As DNA, the CDR3 is TGTGCCAGCAGTGGCGATGACAGTGAGCAGTTCTTC. It codes for CASSGDDSEQFF.

The chain couples TRBV4-3 to TRBJ2-1; TRBD2 aligns across 7 bases. The CDR3 has 14 amino acids. Germline CDR1 is LGHNA and CDR2 is YSLEER. Trimming cost V 3 bases and J 7 bases; bases outside gene matches: 6. This CDR3 is CASSHEGLGNEQFF. The CDR3 nucleotides read TGCGCCAGCAGCCACGAAGGACTAGGGAATGAGCAGTTCTTC.

For this clonotype: This is likely a read error, given that the CDR3 carries no conserved phenylalanine or tryptophan at its end. The chain recombines TRBV18 with TRBJ1-5; D is undetermined. This CDR3 has 14 amino acids. The V end lost 2 bases, the J end lost 1 base, and 6 bases lay between the germline ends. Looked up from germline, CDR1 is KGHSH and CDR2 is LQKENI. This CDR3 is CASSPEASNQPQHS. The CDR3 coding sequence is TGTGCCAGCTCACCAGAGGCGAGCAATCAGCCCCAGCATTCT.

The gene calls are TRBV19 and TRBJ1-5, with D uncertain. The germline gives CDR1 LNHDA, CDR2 SQIVND (reference sequence). This CDR3 is 14 amino acids long. Trimming took 5 bases from V and 3 from J, leaving 11 bases between them. The CDR3 protein is CASSWELHNQPQHF. The CDR3 nucleotides are TGTGCCAGTAGTTGGGAGCTCCACAATCAGCCCCAGCATTTT.

In its sample, this clonotype was seen a few times. This CDR3 reads CASSPQTMNTEAFF. The CDR3 DNA reads TGTGCCAGCAGCCCTCAAACGATGAACACTGAAGCTTTCTTT. The V gene is TRBV9, the J gene TRBJ1-1; D not certain. Trimming shortened V by 4 bases and J by 0 bases, and 10 bases separated the two germline ends. The germline CDR1 and CDR2 sequences are SGDLS and YYNGEE. This CDR3 has 14 residues.

This chain uses TRBV20-1 with TRBJ1-5; D not certain. Trimming removed 7 bases at V and 4 bases at J, with 14 bases between. From germline, CDR1 is DFQATT and CDR2 SNEGSKA (reference sequence). This CDR3 region has 13 residues. The CDR3 region is CSGREAPNQPQHF. The CDR3 region has the DNA TGCAGTGGGAGGGAGGCCCCTAATCAGCCCCAGCATTTT.

This chain links TRBV6-2 or TRBV6-3 with TRBJ1-3; no definite D call. This CDR3 comprises 17 residues. Deletions cut 6 bases from V and 4 bases from J, with 22 bases between. Looked up from germline, CDR1 is MNHEY and CDR2 is SVGEGT. The CDR3 sequence: CASRPDHPGGGGNTIYF. CDR3 DNA sequence: TGTGCCAGCAGACCCGATCATCCCGGTGGCGGAGGAAACACCATATATTTT.

This clonotype turned up a few times. The chain uses TRBV20-1 and TRBJ2-2; unclear D gene. In germline, CDR1 is DFQATT, CDR2 SNEGSKA (reference sequence). CDR3 size: 16 residues. Deletions cut 1 base from V and 2 bases from J, with 14 bases between. CDR3: CSARAWSPPNTGELFF. The CDR3 bases are TGCAGTGCTAGAGCCTGGAGTCCCCCTAACACCGGGGAGCTGTTTTTT.

On this clonotype: An end of the junction differs from the germline gene, which may be a read error. The chain employs TRBV11-2 and TRBJ2-7, with 7 nucleotides matching TRBD2. The CDR3 contains 15 residues. Germline V gene data show CDR1 as SGHAT and CDR2 as FQNNGV. CDR3 bases: TGTGCCAGGAGCTTACCGAGCGCCGGGAGGAACGAGCAGTACTTC. Protein sequence: CARSLPSAGRNEQYF.

The sample holds many counts of this clonotype. The V call is TRBV14, the J call TRBJ1-1; D call uncertain. Deletions cut 3 bases from V and 0 bases from J, with 17 bases between. The CDR3 runs to 17 residues. Germline values: CDR1 SGHDN, CDR2 FVKESK. CDR3 in DNA: TGTGCCAGCAGCCAGGCCAGGCTTGCCGGACTGAACACTGAAGCTTTCTTT. It translates to CASSQARLAGLNTEAFF.

The chain carries TRBV7-2 and TRBJ2-2; no clear D. The V end lost 6 bases, the J end lost 6 bases, and 14 bases lay between the germline ends. CDR1 and CDR2 from the germline V gene are SGHTA and FQGNSA. The CDR3 has 14 residues. The CDR3 spells CTSSAVLVAGELFF. In nucleotides, the CDR3 is TGTACCAGCAGTGCGGTCCTAGTTGCCGGGGAGCTGTTTTTT.

This sequence joins TRBV4-3 and TRBJ1-1; TRBD1 aligns across 9 bases. CDR3 length: 15 amino acids. Germline CDR1 and CDR2: LGHNA and YSLEER. Trimming took 3 bases from V and 4 from J; bases not matched to a gene: 6. The CDR3 DNA follows: TGCGCCAGCAGCCAGTGGACAGGGGAGGGCACTGAAGCTTTCTTT. Protein product: CASSQWTGEGTEAFF.

The chain couples TRBV29-1 to TRBJ1-3; a weak D match, TRBD1 (5 bases). Per germline, CDR1 SQVTM and CDR2 ANQGSEA. The CDR3 has 15 residues. V lost 6 bases and J lost 0, with 15 bases in between. The CDR3 loop reads CSVQASPSSGNTIYF. The CDR3 region has the DNA TGCAGCGTACAGGCGTCTCCCAGCTCTGGAAACACCATATATTTT.

The V and J genes are TRBV19 and TRBJ2-5; D is unresolved. Looked up from germline, CDR1 is LNHDA and CDR2 is SQIVND (reference sequence). This CDR3 comprises 14 residues. Trimming took off 0 bases at V and 1 base at J, with 6 bases between the two ends. Here the CDR3 DNA reads TGTGCCAGTAGTATAGATCCCTTCCAAGAGACCCAGTACTTC. It yields the protein CASSIDPFQETQYF.

The chain is built from TRBV19 and TRBJ1-5; D not certain. Per germline, CDR1 LNHDA and CDR2 SQIVND (reference sequence). The ends were cut back, 7 bases at V and 5 bases at J, with 15 bases in the middle. The CDR3 has 14 amino acids. DNA of the CDR3: TGTGCCAGTAAAATGGGTCAGGAGCATCAGCCCCAGCATTTT. Protein product: CASKMGQEHQPQHF.

This clonotype was picked up many times. V and J are TRBV7-9 and TRBJ1-1, with 10 bases lining up with TRBD1. The CDR3 extends over 17 amino acids. Germline CDR1 SEHNR, CDR2 FQNEAQ (reference sequence). Trimming at V came to 4 bases and at J to 1 base, leaving 9 bases not matched to a gene. This CDR3 reads CASSWDRDRGRNTEAFF. The CDR3 bases are TGTGCCAGCAGCTGGGATCGGGACAGGGGACGGAACACTGAAGCTTTCTTT.

This rearrangement joins TRBV20-1 to TRBJ1-3; 7 nucleotides align to TRBD1. V was pared by 3 bases and J by 2 bases, with 4 bases of the junction left unmatched. Germline loops: CDR1 DFQATT, CDR2 SNEGSKA (reference sequence). This CDR3 has 14 amino acids. The CDR3 region is CSARRQGPGNTIYF. CDR3 bases: TGCAGTGCTAGGAGACAGGGTCCTGGAAACACCATATATTTT.

A few counts support this clonotype. The J gene is TRBJ2-1, the V gene TRBV11-2; perhaps TRBD2 as D (7 bases). The germline V and J ends were trimmed by 2 bases and 9 bases, with 11 bases remaining between them. CDR1 is SGHAT and CDR2 is FQNNGV in the germline V gene. CDR3 length: 13 amino acids. CDR3 region: CASSLRGGFEQFF. The CDR3 region has the DNA TGTGCCAGCAGCTTAAGGGGGGGTTTTGAGCAGTTCTTC.